This entry features one T cell receptor (beta chain) sequence. Its specificity is unknown. The entry originates in a study of cytomegalovirus exposure and HLA in healthy donors. Notes on the study in general: Most TCR sequences were rare, but some public TCRs occurred in many donors. The authors later linked a missense DCLRE1C variant to TCR beta V- and J-gene trimming. TRBV6-2, TRBV6-3 and some other V segments were unresolvable in 87-base-pair reads.

Germline loops: CDR1 LNHDA, CDR2 SQIVND (reference sequence). The ends were cut back, 6 bases at V and 5 bases at J, with 13 bases in the middle. The CDR3 contains 14 residues. In the PCR, 60 Vbeta and 13 Jbeta primers were used. The data were produced by immunoSEQ multiplex PCR, yet TCRdb's version contains in-frame clones alone and is incomplete. The sample carries approximately 190,000 clones, about 77% recorded once. Sequenced material: PBMCs. The chain links TRBV19 to TRBJ2-2, with a weak D call TRBD2 (5 bases). This receptor was obtained from a woman aged 30 to 39 in good health and CMV-seropositive. Written as DNA, the CDR3 is TGTGCCAGTAGCCCTCTTGCGGGTACCGGGGAGCTGTTTTTT. Its protein is CASSPLAGTGELFF.